The 18 T cell receptor beta chains below come from one sample, sequenced in a study of cytomegalovirus exposure and HLA in healthy donors. 13 Jbeta primers and 60 Vbeta primers were used for the PCR. Profiled with immunoSEQ multiplex PCR; TCRdb holds only in-frame clones, not every one. The data show about 130,000 clones, around 86% seen once. The sample comprised PBMCs. These TCRs come from a man younger than 30 in good health and CMV-seronegative.

The genes are TRBV28 and TRBJ1-6; D unresolved. The CDR3 loop spans 14 amino acids. The V gene's germline CDR1 is MDHEN and CDR2 SYDVKM. Trimming cost V 6 bases and J 7 bases, with 13 bases left between them. The CDR3 sequence: CASRATRGNSPLHF. The CDR3 DNA reads as TGTGCCAGCAGGGCAACTCGAGGGAATTCACCCCTCCACTTT.

The genes are TRBV28 and TRBJ2-5, with TRBD1 matching over 8 bases. The length of the CDR3 is 15 residues. Germline loops: CDR1 MDHEN, CDR2 SYDVKM. The V and J ends lost 4 bases and 5 bases, in that order; junction bases with no gene match: 9. In DNA form, the CDR3 reads TGTGCCAGCAGTTCCCAGGGGGCCGTAGGGGAGACCCAGTACTTC. Its translation: CASSSQGAVGETQYF.

The chain employs TRBV4-1 and TRBJ1-2; 10 bases align to TRBD1. Trimming cost V 1 base and J 5 bases; bases outside gene matches: 10. This CDR3 spans 17 amino acids. Germline values: CDR1 MGHRA, CDR2 YSYEKL. In nucleotides, the CDR3 is TGCGCCAGCAGCCAAGCCAAGGACTGGGACAGGGGATATGGCTACACCTTC. Protein: CASSQAKDWDRGYGYTF.

This clone was seen a few times. This rearrangement joins TRBV29-1 to TRBJ2-7, with D hard to call. Germline CDR1 SQVTM, CDR2 ANQGSEA. This CDR3 comprises 10 residues. V lost 4 bases, J lost 5 bases, and 6 bases lay in between. As DNA, the CDR3 is TGCAGCGTTGGTGAGAACGAGCAGTACTTC. Translating gives CSVGENEQYF.

The chain has TRBV6-5 and TRBJ1-2; TRBD1 might be the D (5 bases). The CDR3 is 15 residues long. V was shortened by 5 bases and J by 0 bases, with 13 bases between the two germline ends. Germline CDR1 and CDR2: MNHEY and SVGAGI. The CDR3 region is CASSTSRVANYGYTF. The CDR3 DNA reads as TGTGCCAGCAGTACTTCCAGGGTGGCTAACTATGGCTACACCTTC.

The chain couples TRBV27 to TRBJ2-7, with 11 bases fitting TRBD1. The CDR3 totals 14 residues. Germline V gene data show CDR1 as MNHEY and CDR2 as SMNVEV (reference sequence). Trimming cost V 5 bases and J 3 bases; bases outside gene matches: 3. CDR3 sequence (DNA): TGTGCCAGCAGTGACGGGACAGGGGGCTACGAGCAGTACTTC. This encodes CASSDGTGGYEQYF.

This clone was seen a few times. V gene TRBV5-1 combines with J gene TRBJ2-1; TRBD2 aligns across 9 bases. Germline V gene lookup returns CDR1 SGHRS and CDR2 YFSETQ. V shed 0 bases, J shed 7 bases, and the junction held 8 bases outside the gene matches. The CDR3 contains 16 residues. CDR3 residues: CASSLEGLAGRNEQFF. In nucleotides, the CDR3 is TGCGCCAGCAGCTTGGAAGGGCTAGCGGGGAGGAATGAGCAGTTCTTC.

Note on this clone: A junction boundary mismatches the germline segment, possibly from a read error. The CDR3 loop is CASGEQGSKNIQYF. Here the CDR3 DNA reads TGTGCCAGCGGTGAACAGGGTTCCAAAAACATTCAGTACTTC. The gene calls are TRBV2 and TRBJ2-4, with D possibly being TRBD1 (6 bases). There are 14 residues in the CDR3. Germline-derived CDR1 and CDR2 are SNHLY and FYNNEI. The full variable domain, with the rest looked up from reference TRBV2 and TRBJ2-4, is EPEVTQTPSHQVTQMGQEVILRCVPISNHLYFYWYRQILGQKVEFLVSFYNNEISEKSEIFDDQFSVERPDGSNFTLKIRSTKLEDSAMYFCASGEQGSKNIQYFGAGTRLSVL.

This clone was observed a few times. This chain uses TRBV18 with TRBJ1-1; the D is unclear. V lost 6 bases to trimming and J lost 5 bases, with 22 bases between them. The CDR3 sequence is 16 residues long. CDR1 and CDR2 (germline): KGHSH, LQKENI. The CDR3 sequence: CASSRERHRAGTEAFF. CDR3 sequence (DNA): TGTGCCAGCTCTCGGGAACGACATCGAGCCGGAACTGAAGCTTTCTTT. Full variable domain (remainder filled in from reference TRBV18 and TRBJ1-1): NAGVMQNPRHLVRRRGQEARLRCSPMKGHSHVYWYRQLPEEGLKFMVYLQKENIIDESGMPKERFSAEFPKEGPSILRIQQVVRGDSAAYFCASSRERHRAGTEAFFGQGTRLTVV.

This chain links TRBV30 with TRBJ1-5; unclear D gene. V was cut by 5 bases and J by 4 bases, with 15 bases left in between. The CDR3 extends over 14 amino acids. The V gene's germline CDR1 is GTSNPN and CDR2 SVGIG (reference sequence). The CDR3 bases are TGTGCCTGGTGCCCAACTCCCGGTAATCAGCCCCAGCATTTT. Residues: CAWCPTPGNQPQHF.

The rearrangement joins TRBV5-1 to TRBJ2-7; TRBD2 matches 12 bases. Trimming took 4 bases from V and 6 from J; bases not matched to a gene: 11. Germline V gives CDR1 SGHRS, CDR2 YFSETQ. There are 16 residues in the CDR3. The CDR3 loop reads CASSLTSSGGVGEQYF. The CDR3 bases are TGCGCCAGCAGCCTAACTTCTAGCGGGGGGGTAGGCGAGCAGTACTTC.

This clone was seen more than once but under ten times. The chain combines TRBV7-9 with TRBJ1-6; 7 nucleotides align to TRBD1. This CDR3 has 16 residues. V lost 1 base and J lost 5; bases outside the gene matches: 5. Germline V gene sequence: CDR1 SEHNR, CDR2 FQNEAQ (reference sequence). The CDR3 is CASSLVAGGNNSPLHF. DNA of the CDR3: TGTGCCAGCAGCTTAGTGGCAGGGGGGAATAATTCACCCCTCCACTTT.

In this sample, this clone turned up once. The chain links TRBV29-1 to TRBJ1-2, with 8 bases matching TRBD1. V was pared by 6 bases and J by 4 bases, with 7 bases of the junction left unmatched. In germline, CDR1 is SQVTM, CDR2 ANQGSEA. The CDR3 spans 13 residues. The CDR3 sequence: CSVGGQDLYGYTF. The CDR3 DNA reads as TGCAGCGTAGGGGGACAGGACCTCTATGGCTACACCTTC.

The rearrangement links TRBV5-4 to TRBJ1-6; D is ambiguous. Germline assignment: CDR1 SGHNT and CDR2 YYREEE (reference sequence). Deletions cut 1 base from V and 13 bases from J, with 15 bases between. The CDR3 is 14 residues long. In DNA form, the CDR3 reads TGTGCCAGCAGCTTGTCGGCGGTTCCCGGGCCCCTCCACTTT. Its translation: CASSLSAVPGPLHF.

The V gene is TRBV7-8, the J gene TRBJ1-2, with D tentatively TRBD1 (5 bases). The CDR3 sequence is 16 residues long. Germline CDR1 reads SGHVS; CDR2 reads FQNEAQ. Trimming removed 0 bases from V and 7 bases from J, with 18 bases in between. The CDR3 DNA is TGTGCCAGCAGCTTAGCGCTGCAAGCAGGGTCCCGTGGCTACACCTTC. It translates to CASSLALQAGSRGYTF. The whole variable domain, remainder taken from reference TRBV7-8 and TRBJ1-2, is GAGVSQSPRYKVAKRGQDVALRCDPISGHVSLFWYQQALGQGPEFLTYFQNEAQLDKSGLPSDRFFAERPEGSVSTLKIQRTQQEDSAVYLCASSLALQAGSRGYTFGSGTRLTVV.

The chain is built from TRBV6-1 and TRBJ2-7; maybe TRBD1 (6 bases). V was cut by 2 bases and J by 0 bases, with 11 bases left in between. Germline CDR1 MNHNS, CDR2 SASEGT. The CDR3 spans 15 residues. CDR3 in DNA: TGTGCCAGCAGTGAACAGGGGAAGAGCTCCTACGAGCAGTACTTC. Protein product: CASSEQGKSSYEQYF.

V usage is TRBV6-1 and J usage is TRBJ1-2; 7 bases align to TRBD1. With 7 bases clipped from V and 5 bases from J, the junction kept 10 bases outside the gene matches. CDR3 length equals 14 residues. Germline CDR1 and CDR2: MNHNS and SASEGT. CDR3 sequence reads: CASNQGGRQYGYTF. In nucleotides, the CDR3 is TGTGCCAGCAACCAAGGGGGCCGGCAATATGGCTACACCTTC.

The V call is TRBV7-2, the J call TRBJ1-2; D is undetermined. From germline, CDR1 is SGHTA and CDR2 FQGNSA. This CDR3 spans 13 amino acids. Deletions cut 0 bases from V and 8 bases from J, with 10 bases between. DNA for the CDR3: TGTGCCAGCAGCTTAGCCCAGAGCGCGGGCTACACCTTC. As protein: CASSLAQSAGYTF.